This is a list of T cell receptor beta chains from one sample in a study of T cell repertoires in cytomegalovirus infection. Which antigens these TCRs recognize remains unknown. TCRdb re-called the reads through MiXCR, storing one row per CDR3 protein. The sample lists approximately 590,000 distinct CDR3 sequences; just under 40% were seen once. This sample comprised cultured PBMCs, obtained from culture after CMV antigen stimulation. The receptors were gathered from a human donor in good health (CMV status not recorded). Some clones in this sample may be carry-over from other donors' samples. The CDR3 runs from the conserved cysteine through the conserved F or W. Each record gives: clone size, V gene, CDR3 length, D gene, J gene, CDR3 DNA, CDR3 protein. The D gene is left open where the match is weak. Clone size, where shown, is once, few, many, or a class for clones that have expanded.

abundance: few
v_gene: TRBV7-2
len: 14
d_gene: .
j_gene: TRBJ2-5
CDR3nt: TGTGCCAGCAGCTTATCCTGGTCCCTAGGGGCCCAGTACTTC
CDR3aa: CASSLSWSLGAQYF

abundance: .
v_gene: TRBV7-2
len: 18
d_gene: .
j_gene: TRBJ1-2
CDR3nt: TGTGCCAGCAGCTTCGCGGCTACAAACCTGGCAGGGTTGGATGGCTACACCTTC
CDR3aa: CASSFAATNLAGLDGYTF

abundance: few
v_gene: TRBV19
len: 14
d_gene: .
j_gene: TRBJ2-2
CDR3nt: TGTGCCAGTAGTTTGGGGGTTATGGTCGGGGAGCTGTTTTTT
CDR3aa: CASSLGVMVGELFF

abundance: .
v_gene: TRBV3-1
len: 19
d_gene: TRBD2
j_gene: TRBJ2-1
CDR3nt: TGTGCCAGCAGCCTATGGACTAGCGGGAAGGATCACACCTACAATGAGCAGTTCTTC
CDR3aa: CASSLWTSGKDHTYNEQFF

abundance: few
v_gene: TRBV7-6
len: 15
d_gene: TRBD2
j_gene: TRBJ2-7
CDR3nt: TGTGCCAGCAGCTTAAGTGGCGGGAGTACGGGCGAGCAGTACTTC
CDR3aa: CASSLSGGSTGEQYF

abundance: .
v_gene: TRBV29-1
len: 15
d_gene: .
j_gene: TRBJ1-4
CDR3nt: TGCAGCGCCCGTCATTTCGGGGCCCGGGATGAAAAACTGTTTTTT
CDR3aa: CSARHFGARDEKLFF

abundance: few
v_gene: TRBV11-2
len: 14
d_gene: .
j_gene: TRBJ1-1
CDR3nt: TGTGCCAGCAGCTTAGGCCGGGCCACCCGTGAAGCTTTCTTT
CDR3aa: CASSLGRATREAFF

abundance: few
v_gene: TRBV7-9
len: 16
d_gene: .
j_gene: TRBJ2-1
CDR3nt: TGTGCCAGCAGCTTAGGGAAAACGCGCGACTACAATGAGCAGTTCTTC
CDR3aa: CASSLGKTRDYNEQFF

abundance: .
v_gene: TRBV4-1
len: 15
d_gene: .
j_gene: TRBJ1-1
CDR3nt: TGCGCCAGCAGCCAGGTGACAGGTTTGAACACTGAAGCTTTCTTT
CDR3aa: CASSQVTGLNTEAFF

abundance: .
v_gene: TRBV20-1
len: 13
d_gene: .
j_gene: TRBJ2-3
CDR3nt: TGCAGTGCTGCAAGTACTAGGGCGAATACGCAGTATTTT
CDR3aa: CSAASTRANTQYF